What follows is one T cell receptor beta chain and its context. No antigen is known for it. It was cDNA, reverse transcribed from extracted RNA, that served as the sequencing template. TCRdb's copy holds only in-frame clones and misses some; the assay was immunoSEQ multiplex PCR. The top ten hold 4.9% of the sample, which has 200,000 or so clones, more than 55% seen once. The source of the sample is a study of CD8+ T cells in alopecia areata. General study results and limits: Resident alphabeta T cells of normal skin are also sequenced in scalp samples. Elevated clonality characterized lesional scalp relative to normal scalp, particularly in alopecia totalis/universalis. Mice showed clearer TCR sharing than patients did, a gap that was possibly HLA-related.

CDR3 length: 15 amino acids. Germline CDR1 reads SGHDN; CDR2 reads FVKESK. V lost 1 base, J lost 5 bases, and 7 bases stayed unmatched. This sequence originates from a human donor in good health. Sequenced: CD8+ T cells sorted from blood. The chain has TRBV14 and TRBJ1-1; 7 bases agree with TRBD1. The CDR3 loop reads CASSQVRRGPTEAFF. DNA of the CDR3: TGTGCCAGCAGCCAAGTGAGGAGGGGGCCTACTGAAGCTTTCTTT.